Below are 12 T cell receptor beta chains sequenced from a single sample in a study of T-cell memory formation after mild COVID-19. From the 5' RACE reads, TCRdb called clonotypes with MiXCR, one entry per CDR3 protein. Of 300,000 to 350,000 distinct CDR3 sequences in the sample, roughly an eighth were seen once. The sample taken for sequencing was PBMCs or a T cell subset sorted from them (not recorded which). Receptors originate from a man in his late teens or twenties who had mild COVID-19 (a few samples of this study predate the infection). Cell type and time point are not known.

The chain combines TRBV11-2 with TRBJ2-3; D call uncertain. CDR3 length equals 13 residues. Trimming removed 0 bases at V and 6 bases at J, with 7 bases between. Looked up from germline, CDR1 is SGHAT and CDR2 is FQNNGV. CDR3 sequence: CASSLEILDTQYF. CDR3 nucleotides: TGTGCCAGCAGCTTAGAAATTCTGGATACGCAGTATTTT.

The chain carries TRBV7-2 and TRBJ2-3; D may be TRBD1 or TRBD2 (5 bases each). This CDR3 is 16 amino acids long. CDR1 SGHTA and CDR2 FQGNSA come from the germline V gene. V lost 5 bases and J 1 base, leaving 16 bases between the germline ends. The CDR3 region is CASSVTRGPGTDTQYF. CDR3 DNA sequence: TGTGCCAGCAGCGTTACGAGGGGCCCTGGCACAGATACGCAGTATTTT.

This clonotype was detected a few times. The CDR3 nucleotides are TGCAGCGTTGAAGAGGGAAGCACTGAAGCTTTCTTT. Its translation is CSVEEGSTEAFF. The V gene is TRBV29-1, the J gene TRBJ1-1; D remains ambiguous. Deletions cut 0 bases from V and 4 bases from J, with 6 bases between. CDR3 length: 12 amino acids. Per germline, CDR1 SQVTM and CDR2 ANQGSEA.

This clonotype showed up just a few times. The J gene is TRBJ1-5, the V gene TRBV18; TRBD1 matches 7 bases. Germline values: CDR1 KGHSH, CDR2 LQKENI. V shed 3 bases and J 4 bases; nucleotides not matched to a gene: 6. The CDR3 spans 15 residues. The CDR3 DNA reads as TGTGCCAGCTCACCGCAGGGGGGAAATAATCAGCCCCAGCATTTT. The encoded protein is CASSPQGGNNQPQHF.

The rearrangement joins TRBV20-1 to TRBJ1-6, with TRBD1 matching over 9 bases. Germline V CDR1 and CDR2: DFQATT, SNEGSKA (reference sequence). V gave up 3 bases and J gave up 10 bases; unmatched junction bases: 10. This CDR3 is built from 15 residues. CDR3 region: CSASEPGQGRSPLHF. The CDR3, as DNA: TGCAGTGCTAGCGAACCGGGACAGGGAAGGTCACCCCTCCACTTT.

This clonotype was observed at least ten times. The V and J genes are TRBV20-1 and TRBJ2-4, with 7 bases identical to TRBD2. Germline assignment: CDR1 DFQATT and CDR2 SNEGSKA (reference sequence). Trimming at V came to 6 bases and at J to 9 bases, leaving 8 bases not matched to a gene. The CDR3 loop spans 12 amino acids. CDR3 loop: CSAATSAGIQYF. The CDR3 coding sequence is TGCAGTGCCGCAACTAGCGCGGGCATTCAGTACTTC.

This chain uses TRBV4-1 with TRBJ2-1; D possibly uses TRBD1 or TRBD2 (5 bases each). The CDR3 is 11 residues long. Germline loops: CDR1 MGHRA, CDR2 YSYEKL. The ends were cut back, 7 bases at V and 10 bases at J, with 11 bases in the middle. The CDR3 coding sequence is TGCGCCAGCACCCTAGGGGAGGAGCAGTTCTTC. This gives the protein CASTLGEEQFF.

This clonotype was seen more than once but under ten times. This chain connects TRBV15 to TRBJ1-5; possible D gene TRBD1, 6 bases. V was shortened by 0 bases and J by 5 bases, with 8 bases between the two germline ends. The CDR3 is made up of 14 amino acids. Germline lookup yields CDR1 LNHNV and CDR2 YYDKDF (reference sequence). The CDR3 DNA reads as TGTGCCACCAGCAGAGAGGGGGCCTATCAGCCCCAGCATTTT. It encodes CATSREGAYQPQHF.

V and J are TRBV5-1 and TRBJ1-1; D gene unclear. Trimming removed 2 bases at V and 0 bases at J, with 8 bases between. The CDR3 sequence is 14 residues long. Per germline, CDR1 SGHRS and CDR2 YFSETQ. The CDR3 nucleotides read TGCGCCAGCAGCTTTAACAGAATGAACACTGAAGCTTTCTTT. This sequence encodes CASSFNRMNTEAFF.

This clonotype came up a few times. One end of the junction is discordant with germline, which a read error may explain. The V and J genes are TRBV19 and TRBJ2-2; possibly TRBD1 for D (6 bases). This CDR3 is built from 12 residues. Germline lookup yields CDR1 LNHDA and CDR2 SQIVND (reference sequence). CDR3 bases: TGTGCCAGCCCCGGGGACACCGGGGACCTGTTTTTT. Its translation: CASPGDTGDLFF.

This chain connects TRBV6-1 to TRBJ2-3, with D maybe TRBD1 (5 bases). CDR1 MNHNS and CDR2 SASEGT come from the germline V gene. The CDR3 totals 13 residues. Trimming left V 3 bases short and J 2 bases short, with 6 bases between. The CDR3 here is CASSEDTTDTQYF. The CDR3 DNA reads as TGTGCCAGCAGTGAGGACACCACAGATACGCAGTATTTT.

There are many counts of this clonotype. DNA of the CDR3: TGTGCCAGCAGCACTAGCGGGGGAACAGATACGCAGTATTTT. This gives the protein CASSTSGGTDTQYF. V and J are TRBV7-2 and TRBJ2-3; 11 bases fit TRBD2. Germline V CDR1 and CDR2: SGHTA, FQGNSA. V was clipped by 5 bases and J by 3 bases; unmatched bases: 1. The CDR3 covers 14 residues.